This T cell receptor beta chain was obtained from a study of immune heterogeneity within non-small cell lung tumors. Overall study: The composition of the tumors was a few squamous cell carcinomas, roughly ten non-squamous carcinomas and 1 not otherwise specified. Study results and limitations: Identical dominant CDR3 beta clonotypes showed recurrence across tumor sites within a patient, and site-unique high-frequency clones were also present. Local T-cell clonality and local tumor mutational burden correlated moderately but significantly (R about 0.35).

The TCR beta CDR3 region was amplified by multiplex PCR employing 32 V and 13 J primers. Via MiXCR, TCRdb re-called the multiplex PCR reads, giving one row per CDR3 protein. The sample lists approximately 31,000 distinct CDR3 sequences, 25% to 30% seen once, with about 4% in the top ten. Germline V gene lookup returns CDR1 LNHDA and CDR2 SQIVND (reference sequence). The CDR3 has 16 residues. V was cut by 3 bases and J by 2 bases, with 15 bases left in between. The template consisted of bulk tumor genomic DNA, with around 600 ng used per sample. During surgery, each primary tumor gave multiple biopsies spaced as far apart as possible. With untreated, newly diagnosed non-small cell lung cancer, the patients went on to undergo curative surgery. Only a few counts were recorded for this clonotype. Its matching antigen is unknown.

The chain combines TRBV19 with TRBJ2-3; D unresolved. The receptor was isolated from a man between 35 and 55 years old with non-small cell lung cancer. Sequencing was done on a sample of lung tumor tissue. Written as DNA, the CDR3 is TGTGCCAGTAGTATTGGGCGGAGCCGATCCACAGATACGCAGTATTTT. This sequence encodes CASSIGRSRSTDTQYF.